This T cell receptor (beta chain) appears in the sequencing data of a study of technical replicates of blood from four donors. CDR3 length: 15 residues. Germline loops: CDR1 SGDLS, CDR2 YYNGEE. V dropped 0 bases and J dropped 2 bases, with 11 bases sitting between them. Data came from immunoSEQ multiplex PCR; TCRdb stores just in-frame clones and leaves some out. The sample includes about 54,000 clones, 85% to 95% of them seen just once. The specimen sequenced was T cells isolated from PBMCs. The genes are TRBV9 and TRBJ2-5, with D possibly matching TRBD2 (5 bases). The receptor comes from a human donor in good health. CDR3 nucleotide sequence: TGTGCCAGCAGCGTAGACGCGGGCATACAAGAGACCCAGTACTTC. It encodes CASSVDAGIQETQYF.